What follows describes a single T cell receptor (beta chain). Its antigen has not been determined. No much larger clone is present one base from it, and per-base qualities are unavailable. The CDR3 runs 13 residues from the cysteine to the phenylalanine. Only CDR3 DNA remains: 39 bases, in frame from the first base. For this chain, trimming is 4 bases at the V end and 6 bases at the J end, and the number of junction bases without a gene match is 7. CDR1 and CDR2 were assigned from the germline V gene (reference sequence) as SGHNT and YYREEE. This sample was included in a study of cytomegalovirus exposure and HLA in healthy donors (dated by TCRdb to about 2017). Concerning the study at large: An earlier analysis of approximately 590 of the donors reported 250 to 300 Gb of sequence data and 120 million or so unique TCR beta sequences from about 179 million T cells. An early release that covered fewer than 750 HLA-typed donors contained approximately 300 gigabases of sequencing data and 70 million to 100 million unique TCR sequences. Of the roughly 390 genotyped donors, around 81% fell in the genetic ancestry cluster associated with self-reported Caucasian donors. The study was designed to test whether signatures of past pathogen exposure could be identified by cataloging public T cell receptors. The study profiled the T cell repertoires of under 850 subjects by immunosequencing and related them to cytomegalovirus serostatus. In addition to the first cohort of 666 subjects, a separate validation cohort of approximately 130 different subjects was used. To predict cytomegalovirus infection status, the study brought together high-throughput TCR immunosequencing, statistical association of individual TCRs with disease status, and machine learning. A later analysis re-examined previously published TCR beta repertoires from about 700 donors and added high-resolution HLA genotyping to investigate patterns of TCR occurrence. In the later analysis, no new phenotypic data were used to find candidate immune exposures; instead, reliance was placed on TCR beta sequences and their occurrence across donors. An earlier analysis of approximately 640 of the donors applied high-throughput TCR beta sequencing to assess whether each TCR beta V gene segment acted as functional or pseudogenic. Alongside the repertoire data, information on donor age, sex, ethnicity and CMV serostatus was compiled. Genome-wide SNP genotypes for about 55% of the 666 donors were used in a later genetic analysis, which treated that subset as a discovery cohort. Every discovery cohort repertoire had been produced on one sequencing platform. Both class I and class II loci were covered by HLA typing, at four-digit resolution. Typing coverage differed by locus: A, B, C, DRB1 and DQB1 were typed in about 629-640 donors, DQA1 in 500 to 550, DPA1 in around 580, and DPB1 in roughly 450. About five DR-DQ haplotypes were treated as single units for association and clustering because of strong linkage in the cohort. Among some 400 genotyped donors of the cohort, an average of about 240,000 unique TCR beta nucleotide sequences was sequenced per donor, of which about 19% were non-productive. What the research found in general, with its limitations: A later genetic analysis reported fewer N-insertions in productive TCRs among donors in an Asian-associated ancestry cluster than the roughly 650-donor mean. Several of the top co-occurrence clusters appeared to be linked to parvovirus B19, influenza, CMV and Epstein-Barr virus, according to a later analysis. In the study, approximately 160 TCR beta chains were listed as associated with cytomegalovirus. An earlier analysis of around 500 of the donors showed that most TCR beta V segments appeared in productive rearrangements either about 87% or about 30% of the time, which broadly matched IMGT annotations. In a later analysis, HLA-associated TCR beta chains were found to be more clonally expanded and to have lower generation probabilities than equally common non-associated chains. Some IMGT-functional V segments, including TRBV6-2 and TRBV6-3, could not be told apart with the 87-base-pair reads, so those segments were excluded. A later analysis associated some 17,000 TCR beta sequences with specific HLA alleles at a false discovery rate of 0.05. Immune exposure information for the cohort was limited to CMV serostatus. In vitro tests confirmed that a few of the cytomegalovirus-associated TCR beta chains recognize cytomegalovirus antigens. Most CMV-associated TCR beta chains appeared to be HLA-restricted in a later analysis, and the HLA associations seemed to be driven largely by CMV exposure. Only TCR beta chains were sequenced in this cohort, and the absence of alpha or paired-chain data limited detectable features. Presence/absence analyses assumed roughly uniform sequencing depth across donors, an assumption that may not hold. Correlated functional status among segregating V segments might reflect linkage disequilibrium, but an unknown experimental factor could not be ruled out. Over 15 rarely observed V segments, including chromosome 9 orphons, were excluded from the earlier analysis of 550 to 700 of the donors because counts were too low. A later genetic analysis associated a missense DCLRE1C variant with V-gene and J-gene trimming of TCR beta chains, and an independent cohort replicated the association. It was suggested by the authors that the approach could potentially be generalized to other disease states and immunological phenotypes. Because HLA typing was unavailable for some donors at each locus, only the typed subset was used in association tests. In both the original and validation cohorts, the classifier was reported to diagnose cytomegalovirus status with high specificity and sensitivity. In a later analysis, the rate of TCR association differed among HLA loci, with DRB1 alleles having the most associated TCRs and HLA-C alleles having the fewest. Most TCR sequences were observed very rarely across donors, whereas some public TCRs were present in many individuals. A cluster of highly shared sequence variants was judged likely to represent a technical artifact of the sequencing pipeline. Strong co-occurrence of HLA alleles, especially DR and DQ, made assigning TCR associations to individual alleles difficult. A further reported finding was that TCR beta sequences accurately predicted the HLA-A and HLA-B alleles for most subjects in the first cohort.

The cohort was made up of 500 to 850 healthy bone marrow donors. At the time of sampling, every cohort member was nominally healthy, though immune exposures that went unrecorded were likely present. The donor was CMV seronegative and was included in the group of over 300 seronegative cohort members. Each donor provided a peripheral blood sample, and peripheral blood mononuclear cells were used for TCR beta sequencing. Genomic DNA was extracted from the blood cell samples with the Qiagen DNeasy Blood Extraction Kit. Library creation used the immunoSEQ multiplex PCR assay. For the multiplex PCR, a mixture combining 60 forward primers for TCR Vbeta segments and 13 reverse primers for TCR Jbeta segments was used. The CDR3 region of rearranged TCR beta genes was amplified from genomic DNA with a multiplex PCR assay. Amplified TCR beta libraries were sequenced as 87-base-pair reads on the Illumina HiSeq System. The paper's data handling went like this. A later analysis tallied tens of millions of unique TCR beta chains across the 700 or so repertoires, and some 10 million of those chains were shared by two or more donors. Raw reads were error-corrected and collapsed into unique sequences by a nearest-neighbor algorithm in which closely related sequences were merged to remove PCR and sequencing errors. V, D and J gene segments were assigned by aligning CDR3 sequences to IMGT reference sequences. Each retained sequence needed at least a six-nucleotide match to both a V gene segment and a J gene segment. A rearrangement was called productive if the CDR3 had no stop codons and remained in frame with V and J, and every other rearrangement was called non-productive. Following IMGT convention, CDR3 was defined as the stretch from the second conserved V-encoded cysteine up to the conserved J-encoded phenylalanine. In an earlier analysis of around 640 of the donors, sequences lacking an unambiguous match to a single V gene segment were excluded. An earlier analysis of 450 to 650 of the donors called V segments functional above 56.7% productive rearrangements and segregating when the between-donor standard deviation exceeded 5%. A statistical classification framework was built to diagnose cytomegalovirus status from the catalog of TCR beta chain sequences. In a later analysis, V and J genes were assigned by comparing TCR nucleotide sequences against IMGT/GENE-DB human TR gene sequences. In a later analysis, CDR3 sequences and most-parsimonious VDJ recombination scenarios were assigned using the TCRdist pipeline. A later analysis defined each TCR beta chain by its CDR3 amino acid sequence plus V-gene family, and excluded reads lacking a unique V-gene family. To address suspected cross-contamination and a sequencing artifact, a later analysis removed around 600 highly shared, low-generation-probability nucleotide sequences. In a later analysis, a clonal expansion index for each public chain was calculated from normalized within-repertoire ranks of inferred template counts. In a later analysis, generation probabilities were computed using a VDJ recombination model fitted to out-of-frame rearrangements, and the results were checked against IGoR. In a later analysis, hypergeometric tests were used to score TCR-TCR, TCR-HLA and TCR-CMV co-occurrence, with a repertoire-size bias correction applied to TCR pairs. False discovery rates were estimated in a later analysis by permuting HLA or CMV assignments 20 times. In a later analysis, co-occurring TCRs were grouped using DBSCAN, with TCRdist sequence similarity added in when clustering inside HLA-allele-positive subsets. Co-occurrence clustering excluded repertoires with fewer than 30,000 or more than 120,000 public chains, plus five with anomalous nucleotide sharing. In its TCRdb copy, this immuneACCESS table keeps in-frame sequences only and misses some clones. Where compared with another copy, unresolved V genes explain less than half of these, and the others have no known cause. V and J calls and clone size follow that table, whereas D and trimming were derived from the DNA. The sample data list 52,000 or so clones, and approximately 80% of these were observed just once. The ten top clones hold over 1.1% of the sample.

The clonotype originates from a female donor in good health and CMV-seronegative. This chain is built from TRBV5-4 and TRBJ2-7; 7 of the junction bases match TRBD1. The material sequenced was PBMCs. The nucleotides are TGTGCCAGCAGCACAGGGGTGGGTAGCGAGCAGTACTTC. Translated, this gives CASSTGVGSEQYF.